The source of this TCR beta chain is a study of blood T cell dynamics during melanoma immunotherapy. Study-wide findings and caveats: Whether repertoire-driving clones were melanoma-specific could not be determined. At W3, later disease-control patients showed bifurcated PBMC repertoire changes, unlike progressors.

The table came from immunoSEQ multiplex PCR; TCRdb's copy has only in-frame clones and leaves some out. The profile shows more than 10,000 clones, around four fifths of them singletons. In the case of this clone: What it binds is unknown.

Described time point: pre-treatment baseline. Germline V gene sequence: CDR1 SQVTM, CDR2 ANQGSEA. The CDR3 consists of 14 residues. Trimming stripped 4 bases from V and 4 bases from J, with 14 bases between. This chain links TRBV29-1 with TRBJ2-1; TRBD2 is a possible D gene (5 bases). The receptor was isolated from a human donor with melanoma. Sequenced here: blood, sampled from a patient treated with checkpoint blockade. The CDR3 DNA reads TGCAGCGTTGTGCGGGCCCGTGCTTACAATGAGCAGTTCTTC. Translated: CSVVRARAYNEQFF.